This T cell receptor (beta chain) was found in a study of molecular identifiers for immune sequencing clone quantification. Overall study findings and caveats: Whereas clones above 20 RNA copies held under 1% of naive-cell molecules, they held over 97% of effector molecules.

Per germline, CDR1 MDHEN and CDR2 SYDVKM. This CDR3 contains 15 residues. With 2 bases removed from V and 8 bases from J, the gap between germline ends came to 16 bases. Remarks on this clonotype: Its antigen is not known.

Source material for naive CD8 libraries was roughly 18,000 to 1,100,000 sorted cells, with 10%, 30% or 50% RNA. The authors gated naive CD8 T cells as CD8+CD4-CCR7+CD45RA+ for sorting. It was with previously described methods and listed TCR primers that bulk TCR libraries were made. TCRdb recomputed calls from the PCR reads with MiXCR, one row per CDR3 protein. Here the sample spans about 640,000 distinct CDR3 sequences, 20% being singletons. This chain uses TRBV28 with TRBJ2-1; D may be TRBD1 or TRBD2 (6 bases each). The sequence was obtained from a human donor in good health. Some libraries in this study had Jurkat cell RNA spiked in. Specimen: naive CD8+ T cells from blood, with Jurkat cell RNA spiked in. The subset was: FACS-sorted CD8+CD4-CCR7+CD45RA+ naive T cells. In DNA form, the CDR3 reads TGTGCCAGCAGTTTAGCCGGGGGCGGAATCCATGAGCAGTTCTTC. This translates into CASSLAGGGIHEQFF.